The 27 T cell receptor beta chains listed next were all sequenced from one sample in a study of blood T cell repertoires in COVID-19. The data were produced by immunoSEQ multiplex PCR, yet TCRdb's version contains in-frame clones alone and is incomplete. In the table there are fewer than 450,000 clones, approximately 86% of which are singletons. The sequenced sample was PBMCs or T cells enriched from blood (not recorded which). These receptor sequences come from a woman aged 40 to 55 with acute COVID-19.

The genes are TRBV19 and TRBJ1-3, with 9 bases matching TRBD1. The CDR3 is 16 amino acids. CDR1 LNHDA and CDR2 SQIVND come from the germline V gene (reference sequence). After removal of 6 bases from V and 0 bases from J, the junction contained 6 bases not matched to a gene. The CDR3 bases are TGTGCCAGTAGGGGACAGGGTTCTTTCTCTGGAAACACCATATATTTT. Its translation: CASRGQGSFSGNTIYF.

The J gene is TRBJ1-1, the V gene TRBV12-5, with D possibly TRBD1 on 5 matching bases. CDR3 length equals 12 residues. The germline V gene has CDR1 LGHNT and CDR2 FRNRAP. Trimming left V 6 bases short and J 5 bases short, with 10 bases between. CDR3 DNA: TGTGCTAGTGGCTCGGGGGGGACTGAAGCTTTCTTT. This gives the protein CASGSGGTEAFF.

The chain couples TRBV3-1 (or the pseudogene TRBV3-2) to TRBJ1-1; TRBD1 aligns across 8 bases. Trimming cost V 3 bases and J 7 bases; bases outside gene matches: 7. Germline V gives CDR1 LGHDT, CDR2 YNNKEL (reference sequence). CDR3 length: 14 amino acids. The CDR3 nucleotides are TGTGCCAGCAGCCATGGACAGGGTGGAATTGAAGCTTTCTTT. Residues: CASSHGQGGIEAFF.

J is TRBJ2-5 and V is TRBV9; 8 bases are shared with TRBD2. The ends lost 0 bases at V and 2 bases at J; junction bases unmatched: 6. CDR1 is SGDLS, CDR2 YYNGEE, per germline. The CDR3 totals 16 residues. The CDR3 DNA is TGTGCCAGCAGCGTAGCCGGGCGGGGGGCTCAAGAGACCCAGTACTTC. Protein product: CASSVAGRGAQETQYF. The whole variable domain, filled in from reference TRBV9 and TRBJ2-5, reads DSGVTQTPKHLITATGQRVTLRCSPRSGDLSVYWYQQSLDQGLQFLIQYYNGEERAKGNILERFSAQQFPDLHSELNLSSLELGDSALYFCASSVAGRGAQETQYFGPGTRLLVL.

The chain has TRBV6-5 and TRBJ1-2; D might be TRBD1 (5 bases). The CDR3 consists of 16 residues. Germline V CDR1 and CDR2: MNHEY, SVGAGI. V dropped 0 bases and J dropped 7 bases, with 18 bases sitting between them. Here the CDR3 reads CASSYSGTGGSLGYTF. The CDR3 DNA reads as TGTGCCAGCAGTTACTCGGGGACCGGGGGGAGTCTTGGCTACACCTTC.

The chain recombines TRBV3-1 (or the pseudogene TRBV3-2) with TRBJ2-2; 10 bases fit TRBD2. The CDR3 totals 21 residues. CDR1 is LGHDT, CDR2 YNNKEL, per germline (reference sequence). V lost 4 bases to trimming and J lost 1 base; unmatched junction nucleotides: 18. Here the CDR3 reads CASSPSSLGASGGQNTGELFF. Written as DNA, the CDR3 is TGTGCCAGCAGCCCGAGTTCCTTGGGGGCTAGCGGGGGACAGAACACCGGGGAGCTGTTTTTT.

The V and J genes are TRBV5-6 and TRBJ2-2; 9 nucleotides match TRBD2. Losses at the gene ends were 4 bases for V and 10 bases for J; bases not matched to a gene: 8. CDR3 length: 14 residues. Germline V CDR1 and CDR2: SGHDT, YYEEEE. CDR3 nucleotide sequence: TGTGCCAGCAGCCTGGGGCCTAGCGGGAAGGAGCTGTTTTTT. Its translation is CASSLGPSGKELFF. The whole variable domain, remainder taken from reference TRBV5-6 and TRBJ2-2, is DAGVTQSPTHLIKTRGQQVTLRCSPKSGHDTVSWYQQALGQGPQFIFQYYEEEERQRGNFPDRFSGHQFPNYSSELNVNALLLGDSALYLCASSLGPSGKELFFGEGSRLTVL.

The rearrangement links TRBV5-1 to TRBJ2-7; D possibly corresponds to TRBD1 (6 bases). This CDR3 comprises 14 residues. Per germline, CDR1 SGHRS and CDR2 YFSETQ. Deletions cut 4 bases from V and 5 bases from J, with 16 bases between. The CDR3 DNA follows: TGCGCCAGCAGCCCGGGACAAACTATACACGAGCAGTACTTC. Translating it yields CASSPGQTIHEQYF. Combining the CDR3 with reference TRBV5-1 and TRBJ2-7 gives the whole variable domain KAGVTQTPRYLIKTRGQQVTLSCSPISGHRSVSWYQQTPGQGLQFLFEYFSETQRNKGNFPGRFSGRQFSNSRSEMNVSTLELGDSALYLCASSPGQTIHEQYFGPGTRLTVT.

CDR3 in DNA: TGTGCCACCAGTGATTTGAATGGTCGGGAGGATGAGCAGTTCTTC. Its protein product is CATSDLNGREDEQFF. The chain carries TRBV24-1 and TRBJ2-1; 7 bases fit TRBD2. The CDR3 has 15 amino acids. Looked up from germline, CDR1 is KGHDR and CDR2 is SFDVKD. The J segment lost 8 bases and the V segment lost 0 bases, leaving 6 bases of the junction unmatched.

This sequence joins TRBV10-1 and TRBJ2-7, with D possibly TRBD1 on 6 matching bases. The CDR3 length is 18 residues. Germline values: CDR1 WNHNN, CDR2 SYGVQD (reference sequence). The V gene lost 8 bases and the J gene lost 3 bases, with 29 bases spanning the gap. CDR3 coding DNA: TGCGCCAGCTCGGTCGCCCTGTTCTCCTGGGGGCGAAACTACGAGCAGTACTTC. It codes for CASSVALFSWGRNYEQYF.

For this clone: Other nucleotide sequences from this sample produce the same CDR3. The chain recombines TRBV19 with TRBJ1-1, with D hard to call. The CDR3 runs 13 residues. Germline V gene sequence: CDR1 LNHDA, CDR2 SQIVND (reference sequence). The ends were cut back, 3 bases at V and 4 bases at J, with 9 bases in the middle. The CDR3 here is CASSMDRGTEAFF. The CDR3 DNA reads as TGTGCCAGTAGTATGGACCGGGGCACTGAAGCTTTCTTT.

The rearrangement joins TRBV6-6 to TRBJ1-6; D call uncertain. The V and J ends lost 5 bases and 8 bases respectively, with 19 bases between them. The V gene's germline CDR1 is MNHNY and CDR2 SVGAGI (reference sequence). This CDR3 has 16 residues. The CDR3 DNA is TGTGCCAGCAGTCGACATAACCGGGAGCTGGATTCACCCCTCCACTTT. This codes for CASSRHNRELDSPLHF.

J is TRBJ2-3 and V is TRBV5-1, with TRBD2 matching 7 bases. Trimming took 3 bases from V and 7 from J; bases not matched to a gene: 5. This CDR3 region has 13 residues. CDR1 and CDR2 from the germline V gene are SGHRS and YFSETQ. Written as DNA, the CDR3 is TGCGCCAGCAGCTCCGGGACTATTCATACGCAGTATTTT. This sequence encodes CASSSGTIHTQYF.

J is TRBJ1-4 and V is TRBV2; 11 bases fit TRBD1. Germline-derived CDR1 and CDR2 are SNHLY and FYNNEI. J was trimmed by 4 bases and V by 7 bases; bases with no gene match: 8. There are 16 residues in the CDR3. CDR3 region: CASMGGTGGLNEKLFF. CDR3 nucleotide sequence: TGTGCCAGCATGGGCGGGACAGGGGGTCTTAATGAAAAACTGTTTTTT.

J is TRBJ1-1 and V is TRBV30; no clear D gene. Looked up from germline, CDR1 is GTSNPN and CDR2 is SVGIG (reference sequence). Trimming left V 2 bases short and J 3 bases short, with 10 bases between. The CDR3 length is 13 residues. CDR3 coding DNA: TGTGCCTGGAGTCGCGAGGGTGACACTGAAGCTTTCTTT. This encodes CAWSREGDTEAFF.

This clone was found a few times. This chain connects TRBV19 to TRBJ2-5; D possibly corresponds to TRBD2 (7 bases). V was clipped by 3 bases and J by 5 bases, with 16 bases between them. CDR3 size: 15 residues. Germline-derived CDR1 and CDR2 are LNHDA and SQIVND (reference sequence). CDR3 protein: CASSIVRGAGETQYF. CDR3 sequence (DNA): TGTGCCAGTAGTATTGTTCGGGGGGCGGGTGAGACCCAGTACTTC.

V is TRBV2 and J is TRBJ1-6; 7 nucleotides agree with TRBD1. The CDR3 consists of 16 residues. CDR1 and CDR2 from the germline V gene are SNHLY and FYNNEI. The V and J ends lost 7 bases and 7 bases, in that order; junction bases with no gene match: 13. The CDR3 here is CASTKLPGQMNSPLHF. The CDR3 DNA reads as TGTGCCAGCACCAAACTCCCGGGACAGATGAATTCACCCCTCCACTTT.

V and J are TRBV14 and TRBJ1-4, with 7 bases fitting TRBD1. After removal of 6 bases from V and 3 bases from J, the junction contained 7 bases not matched to a gene. This CDR3 has 15 residues. Per germline, CDR1 SGHDN and CDR2 FVKESK. The CDR3 spells CASSSMGQSNEKLFF. The CDR3 region has the DNA TGTGCCAGCAGTTCCATGGGACAGTCTAATGAAAAACTGTTTTTT.

V gene TRBV6-1 combines with J gene TRBJ1-5; TRBD1 matches 9 bases. With V trimmed by 1 base and J by 7 bases, 11 bases remained unmatched. The CDR3 loop spans 17 amino acids. Germline values: CDR1 MNHNS, CDR2 SASEGT. CDR3: CASSEEGTGRSWQPQHF. CDR3 nucleotide sequence: TGTGCCAGCAGTGAAGAGGGGACAGGGCGATCGTGGCAGCCCCAGCATTTT.

CDR3 in amino acids: CASSEGVAEQYF. CDR3 nucleotides: TGTGCCAGTAGTGAAGGGGTTGCCGAGCAGTACTTC. The chain recombines TRBV19 with TRBJ2-7; tentatively, D is TRBD1 (5 bases). The V gene lost 5 bases and the J gene lost 6 bases, with 11 bases spanning the gap. The CDR3 has 12 amino acids. CDR1 is LNHDA and CDR2 is SQIVND in the germline V gene (reference sequence).

The chain uses TRBV7-9 and TRBJ2-2, with D perhaps TRBD2 (6 bases). The V gene lost 5 bases and the J gene lost 5 bases, with 9 bases spanning the gap. Germline V gives CDR1 SEHNR, CDR2 FQNEAQ (reference sequence). This CDR3 has 13 amino acids. The CDR3 nucleotides read TGTGCCAGCAGCACCCGGGAGACCGGGGAGCTGTTTTTT. Translated: CASSTRETGELFF.

The V and J genes are TRBV9 and TRBJ2-7, with a possible D match to TRBD2 (6 bases). The CDR3 spans 14 residues. Germline V gene lookup returns CDR1 SGDLS and CDR2 YYNGEE. Trimming took off 4 bases at V and 0 bases at J, with 11 bases between the two ends. DNA of the CDR3: TGTGCCAGCAGCCGCGGGACGACCTCCTACGAGCAGTACTTC. Translating it yields CASSRGTTSYEQYF.

V gene TRBV30 combines with J gene TRBJ1-1, with D possibly matching TRBD1 (5 bases). Germline-derived CDR1 and CDR2 are GTSNPN and SVGIG (reference sequence). This CDR3 is built from 13 residues. V was cut by 0 bases and J by 7 bases, with 12 bases left in between. The CDR3 DNA sequence: TGTGCCTGGAGTGTACTGGGGACTTTTGAAGCTTTCTTT. Residues: CAWSVLGTFEAFF.

The chain joins TRBV4-2 to TRBJ1-4; 11 nucleotides line up with TRBD1. Germline V gene data show CDR1 as LGHNA and CDR2 as YNFKEQ. V lost 1 base and J lost 10; bases outside the gene matches: 8. The CDR3 extends over 16 amino acids. The CDR3 region is CASSQGFGQGARKLFF. The CDR3 DNA reads TGTGCCAGCAGCCAAGGATTCGGACAGGGGGCCCGAAAACTGTTTTTT.

This chain joins TRBV3-1 (or the pseudogene TRBV3-2) and TRBJ2-3, with TRBD2 matching 11 bases. This CDR3 spans 19 amino acids. Germline V CDR1 and CDR2: LGHDT, YNNKEL (reference sequence). V shed 2 bases and J 0 bases; nucleotides not matched to a gene: 10. This CDR3 is CASSQRRGTSGSSTDTQYF. CDR3 nucleotide sequence: TGTGCCAGCAGCCAAAGAAGGGGGACTAGCGGATCTAGCACAGATACGCAGTATTTT.

This sequence joins TRBV5-5 and TRBJ1-6; no reliable D call. Trimming left V 0 bases short and J 10 bases short, with 14 bases between. There are 15 residues in the CDR3. CDR1 is SGHKS and CDR2 is YYEKEE in the germline V gene (reference sequence). The DNA of the CDR3 is TGTGCCAGCAGCTTGGCCGGCCAGGTTGTATCACCCCTCCACTTT. It yields the protein CASSLAGQVVSPLHF.

This clone was seen a handful of times. Other DNA sequences within the sample encode an identical CDR3. J is TRBJ1-1 and V is TRBV2; no clear D. CDR1 is SNHLY, CDR2 FYNNEI, per germline. CDR3 length: 12 amino acids. Between the trimmed V and J ends, which lost 4 bases and 5 bases, there was a span of 8 bases. The CDR3 sequence: CASSGHNTEAFF. CDR3 DNA sequence: TGTGCCAGCAGTGGGCATAATACTGAAGCTTTCTTT. The full variable domain, completed using reference TRBV2 and TRBJ1-1, is EPEVTQTPSHQVTQMGQEVILRCVPISNHLYFYWYRQILGQKVEFLVSFYNNEISEKSEIFDDQFSVERPDGSNFTLKIRSTKLEDSAMYFCASSGHNTEAFFGQGTRLTVV.